This record covers a single T cell receptor (beta chain). Its target is unknown. This record comes from a study of cytomegalovirus exposure and HLA in healthy donors. V dropped 4 bases and J dropped 2 bases, with 11 bases sitting between them. Germline CDR1 is MRHNA and CDR2 is SNTAGT. This CDR3 has 14 residues. Broader study findings: Later analysis reportedly placed an Asian-associated ancestry cluster below the approximately 650-donor mean in N-insertions. Several top significant clusters appeared, in a later analysis, to be linked to common viral pathogens. There were some public TCRs occurring in many donors, but most TCR sequences were rare.

The PCR ran on 60 Vbeta and 13 Jbeta primers. Repertoires were generated with immunoSEQ multiplex PCR, while TCRdb's copy carries only in-frame clones and drops some. Counted here are over 95,000 clones, roughly 80% occurring once; the ten biggest clones make up roughly 2.6%. The sequence was collected from a female donor in good health and CMV-seronegative. Sequencing was done on a sample of PBMCs. The chain recombines TRBV6-4 with TRBJ1-1; D not certain. The CDR3 reads CASSVEVSNTEAFF. The CDR3 DNA sequence: TGTGCCAGCAGTGTGGAGGTCAGTAACACTGAAGCTTTCTTT.